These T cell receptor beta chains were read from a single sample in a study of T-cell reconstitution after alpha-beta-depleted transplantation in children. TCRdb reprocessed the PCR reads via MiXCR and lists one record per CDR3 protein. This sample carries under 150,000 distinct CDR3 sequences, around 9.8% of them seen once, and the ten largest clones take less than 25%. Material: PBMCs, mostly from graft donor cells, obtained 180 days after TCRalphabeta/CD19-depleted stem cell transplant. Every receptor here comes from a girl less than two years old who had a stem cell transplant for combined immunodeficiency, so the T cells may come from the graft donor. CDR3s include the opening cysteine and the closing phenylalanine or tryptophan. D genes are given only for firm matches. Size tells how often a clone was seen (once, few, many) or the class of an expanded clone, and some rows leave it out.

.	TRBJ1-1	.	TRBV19	TGTGCCAGTAGTATTAGGGCCAGCCTTAACACTGAAGCTTTCTTT	CASSIRASLNTEAFF
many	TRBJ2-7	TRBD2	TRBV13	TGTGCCAGCAGCACTAGCGGGAGGGCCTACGAGCAGTACTTC	CASSTSGRAYEQYF
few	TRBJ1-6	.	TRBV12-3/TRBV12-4	TGTTCCAGCAGTGGGGAGTACTATAATTCACCCCTCCACTTT	CSSSGEYYNSPLHF
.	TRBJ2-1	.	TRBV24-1	TGTGCCACCAGTGCCCTGACTGGTTACAATGAGCAGTTCTTC	CATSALTGYNEQFF
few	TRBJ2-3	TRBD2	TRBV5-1	TGCGCCAGCAGCCCGGGACTAGCGGAGAGCACAGATACGCAGTATTTT	CASSPGLAESTDTQYF
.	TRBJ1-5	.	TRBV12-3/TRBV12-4	TGTGCCAGCAGTTTAAAGGGGGGGGCCGGGGAGCCCCAGCATTTT	CASSLKGGAGEPQHF
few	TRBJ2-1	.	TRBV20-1	TGCAGTGCTAGGATGGCGTGGAGTTCCTACAATGAGCAGTTCTTC	CSARMAWSSYNEQFF
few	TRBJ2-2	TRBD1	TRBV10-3	TGTGCCATCAGTGGAAGCTTGGGACAGACGAACACCGGGGAGCTGTTTTTT	CAISGSLGQTNTGELFF
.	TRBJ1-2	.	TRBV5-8	TGTGCCAGCAGCCCTGGGCCCCCTAACTATGGCTACACCTTC	CASSPGPPNYGYTF
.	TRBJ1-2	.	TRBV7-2	TGTGCCAGCAGCTTAAGACAGGACGGCTTCGGCGGCTACACCTTC	CASSLRQDGFGGYTF
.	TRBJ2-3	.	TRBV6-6	TGTGCCATCCGCCAACCGACAGATACGCAGTATTTT	CAIRQPTDTQYF
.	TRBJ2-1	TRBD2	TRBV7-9	TGTGCCAGCAGCGGTAGCGGGCTCAAGTTCTTC	CASSGSGLKFF